This T cell receptor beta chain was sequenced during a study of T-cell reconstitution after alpha-beta-depleted transplantation in children. Unique molecular identifiers tagged the TCRbeta library. TCRdb re-derived calls from the PCR reads in MiXCR, one entry per CDR3 protein. The sample lists about 110,000 distinct CDR3 sequences; about 6.4% were seen once. Looked up from germline, CDR1 is MNHEY and CDR2 is SMNVEV (reference sequence). This CDR3 spans 14 amino acids. The ends lost 7 bases at V and 3 bases at J; junction bases unmatched: 8. This clonotype was seen at least ten times. This chain uses TRBV27 with TRBJ2-7, with 8 bases aligning to TRBD1. Sequenced material: PBMCs, mostly from graft donor cells, taken 360 days after TCRalphabeta/CD19-depleted stem cell transplant. This receptor was taken from a male patient aged 2 to 9 who had a stem cell transplant for acute lymphoblastic leukemia, so the T cells may come from the graft donor. In DNA, the CDR3 is TGTGCCAGCACCAGTTCGGGGACAGGCTACGAGCAGTACTTC. Protein: CASTSSGTGYEQYF.